This is a list of T cell receptor beta chains from one sample in a study of response to subunit inactivated influenza vaccine. TCRdb re-derived calls from the RT-PCR reads in MiXCR, one entry per CDR3 protein. The sample shows 170,000 or so distinct CDR3 sequences, roughly 10% of them seen only once. The sample in question was CD8+ T cells sorted from PBMCs, obtained about 24 months after vaccination. These receptors all come from a man aged 45 to 75 who received an inactivated influenza vaccine. CDR3s include the opening cysteine and the closing phenylalanine or tryptophan. The D gene is left open where the match is weak. Some rows have no size entry. The others give once, few or many, or a class for an expanded clone.

J: TRBJ2-1
D: TRBD2
V: TRBV4-2
length: 18
size: few
CDR3: CASSHASGLAGSYNEQFF
DNA: TGTGCCAGCAGCCACGCCTCGGGACTAGCGGGCTCCTACAATGAGCAGTTCTTC

J: TRBJ2-1
D: TRBD1
V: TRBV27
length: 17
size: NA
CDR3: CASVFAGTGFSYNEQFF
DNA: TGTGCCAGCGTTTTCGCCGGGACAGGGTTTTCGTACAATGAGCAGTTCTTC

J: TRBJ1-1
D: NA
V: TRBV5-1
length: 16
size: few
CDR3: CASSFGSAPLNTEAFF
DNA: TGCGCCAGCAGCTTCGGGTCAGCACCCTTGAACACTGAAGCTTTCTTT

J: TRBJ1-1
D: NA
V: TRBV20-1
length: 13
size: NA
CDR3: CSARDGMNTEAFF
DNA: TGCAGTGCTAGAGATGGTATGAACACTGAAGCTTTCTTT

J: TRBJ1-1
D: NA
V: TRBV5-1
length: 14
size: few
CDR3: CASSLGFQNTEAFF
DNA: TGCGCCAGCAGCTTGGGCTTCCAGAACACTGAAGCTTTCTTT

J: TRBJ2-1
D: NA
V: TRBV15
length: 17
size: few
CDR3: CATSRSYPDPGGNEQFF
DNA: TGTGCCACCAGCAGATCGTATCCAGACCCGGGCGGGAATGAGCAGTTCTTC

J: TRBJ2-7
D: NA
V: TRBV11-2
length: 15
size: NA
CDR3: CASSYYRDTSYEQYF
DNA: TGTGCCAGCAGCTACTACCGGGACACCTCCTACGAGCAGTACTTC

J: TRBJ1-5
D: NA
V: TRBV20-1
length: 15
size: NA
CDR3: CSAREGAGGSQPQHF
DNA: TGCAGTGCTAGAGAGGGCGCGGGGGGGAGTCAGCCCCAGCATTTT

J: TRBJ2-7
D: TRBD1
V: TRBV7-9
length: 16
size: many
CDR3: CASSSSSGTGTYEQYF
DNA: TGTGCCAGCAGCTCCTCGTCCGGGACAGGGACCTACGAGCAGTACTTC

J: TRBJ2-2
D: NA
V: TRBV5-1
length: 13
size: few
CDR3: CASSVPNTGELFF
DNA: TGCGCCAGCAGCGTACCTAACACCGGGGAGCTGTTTTTT

J: TRBJ2-7
D: TRBD1
V: TRBV11-2
length: 15
size: few
CDR3: CASSFGTGVGYEQYF
DNA: TGTGCCAGCAGCTTTGGGACAGGGGTGGGCTACGAGCAGTACTTC

J: TRBJ2-5
D: NA
V: TRBV18
length: 15
size: NA
CDR3: CASSTLWTQRETQYF
DNA: TGTGCCAGCTCAACTTTGTGGACCCAGCGCGAGACCCAGTACTTC

J: TRBJ2-7
D: NA
V: TRBV5-1
length: 12
size: many
CDR3: CASSPDNGEQYF
DNA: TGCGCCAGCAGCCCCGACAATGGCGAGCAGTACTTC

J: TRBJ2-2
D: NA
V: TRBV6-5
length: 16
size: few
CDR3: CASSYASGLNTGELFF
DNA: TGTGCCAGCAGTTACGCGTCAGGTTTGAACACCGGGGAGCTGTTTTTT

J: TRBJ2-7
D: NA
V: TRBV20-1
length: 15
size: NA
CDR3: CSARDRARTPYEQYF
DNA: TGCAGTGCTAGAGATCGAGCCAGGACTCCCTACGAGCAGTACTTC

J: TRBJ1-5
D: NA
V: TRBV7-9
length: 14
size: many
CDR3: CASSASGTGQPQHF
DNA: TGTGCCAGCAGCGCCTCAGGGACGGGCCAGCCCCAGCATTTT

J: TRBJ2-7
D: NA
V: TRBV20-1
length: 14
size: few
CDR3: CSARTDILTYEQYF
DNA: TGCAGTGCTAGAACAGATATTTTGACATACGAGCAGTACTTC

J: TRBJ2-7
D: TRBD1
V: TRBV29-1
length: 13
size: NA
CDR3: CSVGQGTFDEQYF
DNA: TGCAGCGTTGGACAGGGTACGTTCGACGAGCAGTACTTC

J: TRBJ1-1
D: NA
V: TRBV25-1
length: 14
size: NA
CDR3: CASRPAWIDTEAFF
DNA: TGTGCCAGCAGGCCGGCTTGGATCGACACTGAAGCTTTCTTT

J: TRBJ2-7
D: NA
V: TRBV29-1
length: 15
size: many
CDR3: CSVEEKAGSSYEQYF
DNA: TGCAGCGTTGAAGAGAAGGCGGGTAGCTCCTACGAGCAGTACTTC

J: TRBJ2-5
D: NA
V: TRBV4-2
length: 13
size: NA
CDR3: CASSQVFKETQYF
DNA: TGTGCCAGCAGCCAGGTCTTTAAAGAGACCCAGTACTTC

J: TRBJ2-7
D: NA
V: TRBV2
length: 12
size: NA
CDR3: CASSETAGLLYF
DNA: TGTGCCAGCAGTGAAACGGCAGGGCTCCTGTACTTC

J: TRBJ2-7
D: NA
V: TRBV5-1
length: 14
size: NA
CDR3: CASSFEGGSYEQYF
DNA: TGCGCCAGCAGCTTTGAAGGAGGATCCTACGAGCAGTACTTC

J: TRBJ2-3
D: NA
V: TRBV27
length: 16
size: few
CDR3: CASSFSPAGAADTQYF
DNA: TGTGCCAGCAGTTTCTCCCCTGCGGGGGCTGCAGATACGCAGTATTTT

J: TRBJ2-7
D: NA
V: TRBV19
length: 14
size: few
CDR3: CASSMVPDSYEQYF
DNA: TGTGCCAGTAGTATGGTCCCTGACAGCTACGAGCAGTACTTC

J: TRBJ2-2
D: TRBD2
V: TRBV28
length: 15
size: NA
CDR3: CASREGGAYTGELFF
DNA: TGTGCCAGCCGCGAGGGAGGGGCCTACACCGGGGAGCTGTTTTTT

J: TRBJ2-7
D: NA
V: TRBV5-1
length: 14
size: NA
CDR3: CASSQDRTNGEQYF
DNA: TGCGCCAGCAGCCAAGACAGGACCAACGGAGAGCAGTACTTC

J: TRBJ2-7
D: TRBD1
V: TRBV6-2/TRBV6-3
length: 15
size: many
CDR3: CASHPGGTGYYEQYF
DNA: TGTGCCAGCCATCCAGGCGGGACAGGGTACTACGAGCAGTACTTC

J: TRBJ2-7
D: NA
V: TRBV6-2/TRBV6-3
length: 13
size: NA
CDR3: CAGSYSAHYEQYF
DNA: TGTGCCGGCAGTTACTCTGCGCATTACGAGCAGTACTTC

J: TRBJ2-1
D: TRBD1
V: TRBV28
length: 16
size: NA
CDR3: CASSYPRGRHKDEQFF
DNA: TGTGCCAGCAGCTATCCCAGGGGGCGCCATAAGGATGAGCAGTTCTTC

J: TRBJ1-2
D: NA
V: TRBV29-1
length: 14
size: few
CDR3: CSVQRGGFDYGYTF
DNA: TGCAGCGTGCAGCGGGGAGGGTTTGACTATGGCTACACCTTC

J: TRBJ2-1
D: NA
V: TRBV5-6
length: 15
size: NA
CDR3: CASSATSREYNEQFF
DNA: TGTGCCAGCAGCGCTACTAGCAGAGAGTACAATGAGCAGTTCTTC

J: TRBJ1-1
D: NA
V: TRBV7-8
length: 15
size: many
CDR3: CASSLAQRGPTEAFF
DNA: TGTGCCAGCAGCTTAGCTCAGCGCGGACCGACTGAAGCTTTCTTT

J: TRBJ2-5
D: TRBD1
V: TRBV12-3/TRBV12-4
length: 16
size: few
CDR3: CASRPDRGLERETQYF
DNA: TGTGCCAGCAGGCCAGACAGGGGATTAGAGCGAGAGACCCAGTACTTC

J: TRBJ2-1
D: NA
V: TRBV27
length: 14
size: NA
CDR3: CASSLSRIYNEQFF
DNA: TGTGCCAGCAGTTTATCCCGGATCTACAATGAGCAGTTCTTC

J: TRBJ2-6
D: NA
V: TRBV29-1
length: 16
size: few
CDR3: CSVRTDTSSGANVLTF
DNA: TGCAGCGTTAGGACAGACACCTCCTCTGGGGCCAACGTCCTGACTTTC

J: TRBJ1-2
D: NA
V: TRBV4-1
length: 15
size: few
CDR3: CASSQGWGGGYGYTF
DNA: TGCGCCAGCAGCCAAGGTTGGGGGGGAGGCTATGGCTACACCTTC

J: TRBJ2-7
D: NA
V: TRBV30
length: 11
size: NA
CDR3: CAWSTDYEQYF
DNA: TGTGCCTGGAGTACCGACTACGAGCAGTACTTC

J: TRBJ2-5
D: NA
V: TRBV14
length: 15
size: NA
CDR3: CASSPTSGRGETQYF
DNA: TGTGCCAGCAGCCCCACTTCGGGGCGGGGAGAGACCCAGTACTTC

J: TRBJ2-3
D: NA
V: TRBV27
length: 15
size: few
CDR3: CASSLFERDSDTQYF
DNA: TGTGCCAGCAGTTTATTTGAACGGGATTCGGATACGCAGTATTTT

J: TRBJ2-1
D: NA
V: TRBV11-2
length: 15
size: many
CDR3: CASSLKGGTYNEQFF
DNA: TGTGCCAGCAGCTTAAAGGGGGGCACATACAATGAGCAGTTCTTC

J: TRBJ1-2
D: NA
V: TRBV6-1
length: 14
size: many
CDR3: CASRKRGQLDGYTF
DNA: TGTGCCAGCAGAAAACGGGGGCAGCTCGATGGCTACACCTTC

J: TRBJ2-1
D: NA
V: TRBV3-1
length: 15
size: NA
CDR3: CASSQEPGVHNEQFF
DNA: TGTGCCAGCAGCCAAGAACCGGGAGTTCACAATGAGCAGTTCTTC

J: TRBJ2-7
D: NA
V: TRBV11-1
length: 13
size: few
CDR3: CASSSRGGRGQYF
DNA: TGTGCCAGCAGCTCCCGAGGGGGGCGCGGGCAGTACTTC

J: TRBJ1-1
D: TRBD1
V: TRBV19
length: 17
size: few
CDR3: CATATVDPTGANTEAFF
DNA: TGTGCCACCGCCACCGTTGACCCGACAGGGGCGAACACTGAAGCTTTCTTT

J: TRBJ2-1
D: NA
V: TRBV20-1
length: 17
size: NA
CDR3: CSARDGFWGLTYNEQFF
DNA: TGCAGTGCTAGAGATGGGTTTTGGGGGCTCACCTACAATGAGCAGTTCTTC

J: TRBJ2-2
D: NA
V: TRBV12-3/TRBV12-4
length: 14
size: few
CDR3: CASSESSRPGELFF
DNA: TGTGCCAGCAGCGAATCCTCCAGACCCGGGGAGCTGTTTTTT

J: TRBJ2-5
D: NA
V: TRBV4-1
length: 15
size: NA
CDR3: CASSPGRRNQETQYF
DNA: TGCGCCAGCAGCCCAGGGCGGAGGAACCAAGAGACCCAGTACTTC

J: TRBJ2-1
D: TRBD2
V: TRBV20-1
length: 15
size: many
CDR3: CSAPRTSGDYNEQFF
DNA: TGCAGTGCTCCTAGGACTAGCGGGGATTACAATGAGCAGTTCTTC

J: TRBJ2-5
D: TRBD2
V: TRBV27
length: 17
size: few
CDR3: CASSLSGGLAYQETQYF
DNA: TGTGCCAGCAGTTTATCGGGGGGACTAGCATACCAAGAGACCCAGTACTTC

J: TRBJ2-3
D: TRBD2
V: TRBV5-4
length: 18
size: few
CDR3: CASSLPSTSGGYTDTQYF
DNA: TGTGCCAGCAGCTTGCCCTCTACTAGCGGGGGATACACAGATACGCAGTATTTT